This entry concerns a single T cell receptor beta chain. Its antigen is not yet known. The input lacks base qualities; no much larger clone sits a single base away. These data are taken from a study of molecular identifiers for immune sequencing clone quantification (dated by TCRdb to the late 2010s). About the investigation overall: For a replicate experiment, RNA from 20,000 or 100,000 naive CD8 T cells was divided into five aliquots, of which four were sequenced. This methods study benchmarked molecular-identifier clustering-based TCR repertoire sequencing (MIDCIRS) and TCR RNA copy counting, using CD8 T cells to do so. The paper's findings and limits, for the study overall: When barcode sub-clustering was not used, chimeric consensus sequences inflated TCR diversity, with chimeras reaching as high as 47%. Naive libraries contained spiked-in Jurkat TCR RNA (approximately nine copies' worth), which is not part of the donor repertoire. Even against a background of about a million naive CD8 T cells, spiked-in Jurkat TCR RNA amounting to a single cell's worth was reported to be detectable. Highly expanded clone sizes could be underestimated if identical TCR molecules share a barcode. Modeling gave approximately 3 recovered TCR RNA copies per cell versus about 10 by digital PCR, implying about 30% capture efficiency. Clones above 20 RNA copies held over 97% of molecules in CMV-specific effector cells but under 1% in naive cells.

Library construction relied on PCR. Data came from an Illumina HiSeq 4000. Bulk TCR libraries were generated as previously described, with the TCR primers listed in Table S5 used. The Qiagen AllPrep DNA/RNA kit was used to purify total RNA. Before any analysis, reads coming from multiple sequencing runs of the same library were combined into one pool. The authors processed their data as follows. Reads were retained only if their TCR constant sequence matched exactly, and those retained reads were trimmed to 150 nt and grouped according to their 12-nt molecular barcodes. Within each barcode group, reads were sub-clustered at a 15% Levenshtein threshold, and quality-weighted consensus sequences were built per RNA molecule. Non-functional sequences were filtered out, along with any lower-count sequence sitting one edit away from another sequence. Based on fitting two negative binomial distributions, any barcode sub-cluster with under 20% of the maximum read count was discarded. The public sequencing data were trimmed at Q25 with fastp and processed into clonotypes with MiXCR by TCRdb, which kept only in-frame beta chains. A single entry per CDR3 protein holds the most common genes and DNA from its merged rows. The V and J calls reflect TCRdb's pipeline rather than the authors' work. The sample table shows about 9,700 distinct CDR3 sequences, and roughly 18% are seen once. Around 1.7% of the sample comes from the top ten.

Libraries of naive CD8 T cells were built from approximately 20,000 to 1,000,000 sorted cells, with 10%, 30% or 50% of the purified RNA used. Naive CD8 T cells, defined as CD8+CD4-CCR7+CD45RA+, were FACS-sorted into RLT Plus buffer on a BD FACSAria II. To test detection sensitivity, Jurkat RNA equivalent to under 12 TCR copies was spiked into samples of about 19,000-1,100,000 naive CD8 T cells. Enrichment of CD8 T cells was performed with RosetteSep CD8+ T Cell Enrichment Cocktail and Ficoll-Paque, after which ACK red cell lysis was carried out. The V end loses 4 bases and the J end loses 5 bases, and a stretch of 9 bases separates them. The cysteine opens and the phenylalanine closes a CDR3 of 12 amino acids. The read is trimmed to its CDR3 DNA, 36 bases read in frame from base 1. CDR1 SGHAT and CDR2 FQNNGV are derived from the germline V gene.

The sequenced material came from naive CD8+ T cells from blood, with Jurkat cell RNA spiked in. Taken with the paper, the label for cell subset or site translates to: FACS-sorted CD8+CD4-CCR7+CD45RA+ naive T cells. This receptor was identified in a human donor in good health. Some libraries in this study had Jurkat cell RNA spiked in. The chain uses TRBV11-2 and TRBJ2-7, with TRBD1 perhaps the D gene, on 6 matching bases. The CDR3 region has the sequence CASSSGDDEQYF. The nucleotide sequence is TGTGCCAGCAGCTCAGGGGACGACGAGCAGTACTTC.